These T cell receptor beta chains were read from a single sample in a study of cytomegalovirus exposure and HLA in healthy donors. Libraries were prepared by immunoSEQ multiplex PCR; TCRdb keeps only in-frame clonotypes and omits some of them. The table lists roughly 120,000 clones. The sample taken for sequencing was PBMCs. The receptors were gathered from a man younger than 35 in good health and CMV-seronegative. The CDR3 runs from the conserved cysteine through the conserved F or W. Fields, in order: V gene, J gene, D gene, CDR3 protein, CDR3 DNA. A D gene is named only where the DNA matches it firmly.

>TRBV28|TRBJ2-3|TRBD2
CASSLPLMGGRGGFTDTQYF
TGTGCCAGCAGTTTGCCCCTTATGGGCGGGAGGGGAGGTTTTACAGATACGCAGTATTTT
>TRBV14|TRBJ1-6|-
CASSQDFGRGNSPLHF
TGTGCCAGCAGCCAAGATTTCGGGAGAGGGAATTCACCCCTCCACTTT
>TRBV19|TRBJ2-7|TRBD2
CASSLELAHAYEQYF
TGTGCCAGTAGTCTCGAACTAGCGCACGCCTACGAGCAGTACTTC
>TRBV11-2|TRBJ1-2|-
CASSLVTPFRQEAHGYTF
TGTGCCAGCAGCTTAGTTACCCCCTTTAGGCAGGAAGCCCATGGCTACACCTTC
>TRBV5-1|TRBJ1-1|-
CASSRGGEGDTEAFF
TGCGCCAGCAGCAGAGGAGGAGAAGGTGACACTGAAGCTTTCTTT
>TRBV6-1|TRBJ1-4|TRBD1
CASRRDRGIDEKLFF
TGTGCCAGCAGAAGAGACAGGGGCATCGATGAAAAACTGTTTTTT
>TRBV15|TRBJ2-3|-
CATSRQTRGADTQYF
TGTGCCACCAGCAGACAGACCAGGGGGGCAGATACGCAGTATTTT
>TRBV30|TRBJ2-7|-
CAWRTGSKEVQYF
TGTGCCTGGAGAACCGGGTCCAAGGAGGTGCAGTACTTC
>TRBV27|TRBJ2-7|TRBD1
CASSPGQGLYEQYF
TGTGCCAGCAGTCCGGGACAGGGGCTTTACGAGCAGTACTTC
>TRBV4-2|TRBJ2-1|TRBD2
CASSQDRGVVNEQFF
TGTGCCAGCAGCCAAGATCGGGGGGTCGTCAATGAGCAGTTCTTC
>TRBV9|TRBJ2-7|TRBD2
CASSVGAGGPHEQYF
TGTGCCAGCAGCGTAGGCGCGGGAGGGCCCCACGAGCAGTACTTC
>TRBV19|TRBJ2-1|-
CASSIVGGEYNEQFF
TGTGCCAGTAGTATAGTCGGAGGGGAGTACAATGAGCAGTTCTTC
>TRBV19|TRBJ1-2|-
CASSPMGGSRQDYTF
TGTGCCAGCAGTCCAATGGGGGGGTCTCGGCAAGACTACACCTTC
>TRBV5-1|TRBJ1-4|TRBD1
CDGDRGREKLFF
TGCGATGGGGACAGGGGAAGGGAAAAACTGTTTTTT
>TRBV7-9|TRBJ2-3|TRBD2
CASSNLAAYTDTQYF
TGTGCCAGCTCGAACCTAGCGGCATACACAGATACGCAGTATTTT
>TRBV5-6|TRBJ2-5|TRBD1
CASSRGQGRLTQYF
TGTGCCAGCAGCCGGGGACAGGGCCGCCTGACCCAGTACTTC
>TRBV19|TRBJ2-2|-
CASMEGNVELFF
TGTGCCAGTATGGAGGGCAACGTGGAGCTGTTTTTT
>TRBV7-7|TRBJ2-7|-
CASSLGHNSYEQYF
TGTGCTAGCAGCTTAGGACATAATTCCTACGAGCAGTACTTC
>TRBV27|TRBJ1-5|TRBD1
CASSLTGPNQPQHF
TGTGCCAGCAGTCTGACAGGGCCTAATCAGCCCCAGCATTTT
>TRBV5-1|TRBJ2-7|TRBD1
CASSTQGFPYEQYF
TGCGCCAGCAGCACACAGGGGTTTCCCTACGAGCAGTACTTC
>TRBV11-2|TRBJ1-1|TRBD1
CASNQTGVRTEAFF
TGTGCCAGCAACCAAACAGGGGTTCGCACTGAAGCTTTCTTT
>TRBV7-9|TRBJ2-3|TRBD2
CASSFSSGGPTDTQYF
TGTGCCAGCAGCTTTTCTAGCGGGGGGCCGACAGATACGCAGTATTTT
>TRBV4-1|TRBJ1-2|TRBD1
CASSQGGDRVTYGYTF
TGCGCCAGCAGCCAGGGGGGGGACAGGGTAACGTATGGCTACACCTTC
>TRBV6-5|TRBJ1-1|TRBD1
CASSGQGMNTEAFF
TGTGCCAGCAGCGGACAGGGAATGAACACTGAAGCTTTCTTT
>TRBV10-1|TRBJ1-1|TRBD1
CASRRDRRDTEAFF
TGCGCCAGCAGGAGGGACAGGAGGGACACTGAAGCTTTCTTT
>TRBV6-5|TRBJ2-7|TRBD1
CASSYGWTGDYEQYF
TGTGCCAGCAGTTACGGATGGACAGGGGACTACGAGCAGTACTTC
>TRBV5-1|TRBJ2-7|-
CASSLGGPNYEQYF
TGCGCCAGCAGCTTAGGGGGACCCAACTACGAGCAGTACTTC
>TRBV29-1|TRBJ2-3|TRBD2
CSVGMGGISTDTQYF
TGCAGCGTTGGGATGGGGGGGATTAGCACAGATACGCAGTATTTT
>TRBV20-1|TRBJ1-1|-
CSARGGAEAFF
TGCAGTGCTAGAGGTGGGGCAGAGGCTTTCTTT
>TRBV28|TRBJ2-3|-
CASSFGGGGADTQYF
TGTGCCAGCAGTTTTGGTGGGGGAGGCGCAGATACGCAGTATTTT
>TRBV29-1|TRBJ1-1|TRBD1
CSVEAFSSTGGTEAFF
TGCAGCGTTGAAGCTTTCTCCTCGACAGGGGGCACTGAAGCTTTCTTT
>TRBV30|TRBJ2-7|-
CAWSNTNYEQYF
TGTGCCTGGAGCAACACGAACTACGAGCAGTACTTC
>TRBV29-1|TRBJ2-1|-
CSVEANEQFF
TGCAGCGTGGAGGCTAATGAGCAGTTCTTC